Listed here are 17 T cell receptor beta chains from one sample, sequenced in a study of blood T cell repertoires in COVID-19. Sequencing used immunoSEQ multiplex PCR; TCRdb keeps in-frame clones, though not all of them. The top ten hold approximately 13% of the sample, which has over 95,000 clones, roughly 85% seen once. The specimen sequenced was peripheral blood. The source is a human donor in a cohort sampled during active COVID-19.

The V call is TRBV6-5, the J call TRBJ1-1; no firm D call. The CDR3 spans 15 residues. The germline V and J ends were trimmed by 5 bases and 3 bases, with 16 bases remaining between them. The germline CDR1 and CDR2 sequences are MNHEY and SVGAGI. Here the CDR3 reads CASSPPGSWDTEAFF. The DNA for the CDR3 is TGTGCCAGCAGTCCACCGGGGTCATGGGACACTGAAGCTTTCTTT.

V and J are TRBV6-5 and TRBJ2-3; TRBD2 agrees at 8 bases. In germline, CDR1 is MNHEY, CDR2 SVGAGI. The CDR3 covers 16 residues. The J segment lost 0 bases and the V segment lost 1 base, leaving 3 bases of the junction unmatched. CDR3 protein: CASSYYSGTSTDTQYF. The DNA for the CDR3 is TGTGCCAGCAGTTACTATAGCGGGACCAGCACAGATACGCAGTATTTT.

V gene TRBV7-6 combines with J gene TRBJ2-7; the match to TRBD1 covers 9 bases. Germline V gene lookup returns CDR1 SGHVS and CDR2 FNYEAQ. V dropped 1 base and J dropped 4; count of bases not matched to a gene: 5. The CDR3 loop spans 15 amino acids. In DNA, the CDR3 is TGTGCCAGCAGCTTAGGGCCGGGACAGGGTTACGAGCAGTACTTC. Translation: CASSLGPGQGYEQYF.

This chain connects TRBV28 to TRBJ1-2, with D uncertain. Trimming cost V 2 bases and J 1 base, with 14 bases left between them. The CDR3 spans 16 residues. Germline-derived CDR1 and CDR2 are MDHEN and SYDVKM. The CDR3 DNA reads TGTGCCAGCAGTTTAACGAGGAGGGCCGTTAACTATGGCTACACCTTC. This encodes CASSLTRRAVNYGYTF.

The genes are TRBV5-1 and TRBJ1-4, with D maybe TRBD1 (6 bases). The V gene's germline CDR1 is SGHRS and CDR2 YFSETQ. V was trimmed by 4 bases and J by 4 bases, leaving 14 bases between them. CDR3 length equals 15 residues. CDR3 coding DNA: TGCGCCAGCAGCCGTCTGGGGACACTTAATGAAAAACTGTTTTTT. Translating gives CASSRLGTLNEKLFF. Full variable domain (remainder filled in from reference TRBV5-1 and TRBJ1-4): KAGVTQTPRYLIKTRGQQVTLSCSPISGHRSVSWYQQTPGQGLQFLFEYFSETQRNKGNFPGRFSGRQFSNSRSEMNVSTLELGDSALYLCASSRLGTLNEKLFFGSGTQLSVL.

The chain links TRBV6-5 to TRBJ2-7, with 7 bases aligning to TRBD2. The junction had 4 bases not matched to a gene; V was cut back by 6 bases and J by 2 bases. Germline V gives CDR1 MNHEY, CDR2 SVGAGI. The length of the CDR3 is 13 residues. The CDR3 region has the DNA TGTGCCAGCAGGGGGGGGATCCCCTACGAGCAGTACTTC. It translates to CASRGGIPYEQYF.

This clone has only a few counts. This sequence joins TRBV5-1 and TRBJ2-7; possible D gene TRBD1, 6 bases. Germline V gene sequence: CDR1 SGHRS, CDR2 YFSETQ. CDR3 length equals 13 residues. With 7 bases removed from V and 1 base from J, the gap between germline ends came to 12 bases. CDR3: CASRRQESYEQYF. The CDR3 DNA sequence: TGCGCCAGCCGAAGACAGGAGTCCTACGAGCAGTACTTC.

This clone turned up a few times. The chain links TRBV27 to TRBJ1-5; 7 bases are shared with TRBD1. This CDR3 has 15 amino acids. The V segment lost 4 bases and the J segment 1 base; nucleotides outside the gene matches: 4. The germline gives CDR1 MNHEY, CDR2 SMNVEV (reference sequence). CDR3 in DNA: TGTGCCAGCAGTTCCAGGGGGAAAAGCAATCAGCCCCAGCATTTT. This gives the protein CASSSRGKSNQPQHF.

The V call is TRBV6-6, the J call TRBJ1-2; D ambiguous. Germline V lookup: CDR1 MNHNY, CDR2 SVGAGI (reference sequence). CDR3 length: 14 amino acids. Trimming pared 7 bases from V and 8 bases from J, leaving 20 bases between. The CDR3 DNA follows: TGTGCCAGCATTGGAGGAGTCCTCGGGGAAGGCTACACCTTC. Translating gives CASIGGVLGEGYTF.

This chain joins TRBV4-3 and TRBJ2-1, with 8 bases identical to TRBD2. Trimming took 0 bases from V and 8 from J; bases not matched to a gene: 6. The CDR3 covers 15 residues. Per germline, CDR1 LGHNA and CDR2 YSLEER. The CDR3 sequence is CASSQEGTSYDEQFF. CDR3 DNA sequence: TGCGCCAGCAGCCAAGAGGGGACTAGTTACGATGAGCAGTTCTTC.

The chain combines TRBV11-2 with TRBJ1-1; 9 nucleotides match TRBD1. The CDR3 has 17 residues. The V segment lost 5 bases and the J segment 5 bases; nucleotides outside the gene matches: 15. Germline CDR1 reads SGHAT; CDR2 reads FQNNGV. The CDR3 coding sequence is TGTGCCAGCAGCCCGTCCCGGGACAGGGAGCGAAGGACTGAAGCTTTCTTT. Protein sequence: CASSPSRDRERRTEAFF. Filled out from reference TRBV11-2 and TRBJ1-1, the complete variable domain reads EAGVAQSPRYKIIEKRQSVAFWCNPISGHATLYWYQQILGQGPKLLIQFQNNGVVDDSQLPKDRFSAERLKGVDSTLKIQPAKLEDSAVYLCASSPSRDRERRTEAFFGQGTRLTVV.

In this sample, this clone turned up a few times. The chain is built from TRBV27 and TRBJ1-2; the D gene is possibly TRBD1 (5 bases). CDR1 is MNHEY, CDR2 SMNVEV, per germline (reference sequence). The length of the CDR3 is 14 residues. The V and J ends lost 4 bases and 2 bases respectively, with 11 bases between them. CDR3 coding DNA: TGTGCCAGCAGTTCCAGGGCGTACAACTATGGCTACACCTTC. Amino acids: CASSSRAYNYGYTF.

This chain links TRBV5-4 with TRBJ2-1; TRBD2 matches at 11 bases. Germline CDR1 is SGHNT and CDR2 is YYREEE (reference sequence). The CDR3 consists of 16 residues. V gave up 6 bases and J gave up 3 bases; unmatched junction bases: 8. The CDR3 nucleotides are TGTGCCAGCACCCGGTGGCTAGCGGGGGGCTACAATGAGCAGTTCTTC. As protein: CASTRWLAGGYNEQFF.

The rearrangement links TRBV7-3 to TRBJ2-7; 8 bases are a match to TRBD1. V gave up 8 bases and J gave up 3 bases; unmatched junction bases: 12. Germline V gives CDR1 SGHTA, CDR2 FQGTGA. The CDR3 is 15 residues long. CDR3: CASAEQQGGGYEQYF. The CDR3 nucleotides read TGTGCCAGCGCCGAACAACAGGGGGGTGGCTACGAGCAGTACTTC.

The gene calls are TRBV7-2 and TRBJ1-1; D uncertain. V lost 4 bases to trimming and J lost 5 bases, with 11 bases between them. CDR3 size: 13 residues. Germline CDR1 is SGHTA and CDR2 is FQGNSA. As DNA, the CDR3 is TGTGCCAGCAGCTCAGCTCGGGAGACTGAAGCTTTCTTT. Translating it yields CASSSARETEAFF.

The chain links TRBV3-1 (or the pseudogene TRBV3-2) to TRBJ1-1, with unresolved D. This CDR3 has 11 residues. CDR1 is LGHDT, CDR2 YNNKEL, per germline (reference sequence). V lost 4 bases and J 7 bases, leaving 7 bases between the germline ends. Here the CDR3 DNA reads TGTGCCAGCAGCCCGGGAGTTGAAGCTTTCTTT. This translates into CASSPGVEAFF.

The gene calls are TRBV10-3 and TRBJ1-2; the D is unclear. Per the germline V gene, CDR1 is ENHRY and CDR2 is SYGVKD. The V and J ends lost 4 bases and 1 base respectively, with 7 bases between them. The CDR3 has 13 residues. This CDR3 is CAISAGYNYGYTF. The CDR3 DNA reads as TGTGCCATCAGTGCAGGATATAACTATGGCTACACCTTC.